One sample yielded the 21 T cell receptor beta chains listed below, sequenced in a study of blood T cell repertoires in COVID-19. Some clones are missing from TCRdb's copy, which holds only in-frame ones; the method was immunoSEQ multiplex PCR. The sample holds about 9,000 clones, under 90% seen once. Sequencing was performed on peripheral blood. These receptors were collected from a human donor in a cohort sampled during active COVID-19.

This clone has more than one count but fewer than ten. V usage is TRBV12-3 or TRBV12-4 and J usage is TRBJ2-1; D call uncertain. This CDR3 is 13 amino acids long. V was trimmed by 3 bases and J by 9 bases, leaving 12 bases between them. As DNA, the CDR3 is TGTGCCAGCAGTTTGGTCCGGTTACCTGAGCAGTTCTTC. It yields the protein CASSLVRLPEQFF.

The chain combines TRBV28 with TRBJ2-5, with 11 bases matching TRBD2. V trimming: 8 bases; J trimming: 7 bases; junction bases outside the gene matches: 15. Germline V gene lookup returns CDR1 MDHEN and CDR2 SYDVKM. This CDR3 region has 16 residues. The DNA of the CDR3 is TGTGCCAGCCACCGGGGGGGGACTAGCGGAGGGCCGACCCAGTACTTC. It translates to CASHRGGTSGGPTQYF.

The chain recombines TRBV30 with TRBJ1-2; no definite D call. V lost 0 bases, J lost 4 bases, and 15 bases lay in between. The CDR3 is 15 residues long. Looked up from germline, CDR1 is GTSNPN and CDR2 is SVGIG (reference sequence). This CDR3 is CAWSVSPGTSYGYTF. The CDR3 DNA reads TGTGCCTGGAGTGTGTCGCCGGGAACGTCCTATGGCTACACCTTC. Together with reference TRBV30 and TRBJ1-2, the CDR3 gives the full variable domain: SQTIHQWPATLVQPVGSPLSLECTVEGTSNPNLYWYRQAAGRGLQLLFYSVGIGQISSEVPQNLSASRPQDRQFILSSKKLLLSDSGFYLCAWSVSPGTSYGYTFGSGTRLTVV.

The chain joins TRBV6-5 to TRBJ1-3, with D hard to call. Germline loops: CDR1 MNHEY, CDR2 SVGAGI. The CDR3 contains 15 residues. V was trimmed by 0 bases and J by 4 bases, leaving 10 bases between them. The CDR3 sequence is CASSYSTGVGNTIYF. CDR3 nucleotides: TGTGCCAGCAGTTACTCGACCGGAGTCGGAAACACCATATATTTT.

The chain uses TRBV19 and TRBJ1-5, with TRBD1 identical over 10 bases. The CDR3 runs 17 residues. Looked up from germline, CDR1 is LNHDA and CDR2 is SQIVND (reference sequence). J lost 2 bases, V lost 3 bases, and 7 bases had no gene match. The CDR3, as DNA: TGTGCCAGTAGTATTCGAGAGACAGGGGGCGGCAATCAGCCCCAGCATTTT. Protein: CASSIRETGGGNQPQHF.

J is TRBJ1-3 and V is TRBV12-3 or TRBV12-4; D is perhaps TRBD1 (6 bases). Trimming took off 5 bases at V and 4 bases at J, with 9 bases between the two ends. The CDR3 spans 13 residues. CDR3 residues: CASSPGTGNTIYF. CDR3 DNA sequence: TGTGCCAGCAGTCCTGGGACAGGAAACACCATATATTTT.

This clone ranks as large. V gene TRBV27 combines with J gene TRBJ1-5; no clear D. V gave up 7 bases and J gave up 2 bases, with 12 bases separating them. Germline V gene data show CDR1 as MNHEY and CDR2 as SMNVEV (reference sequence). The CDR3 consists of 14 residues. For the CDR3, the DNA is TGTGCCAGCAAAAGCCCGGAGGGCAATCAGCCCCAGCATTTT. Its protein product is CASKSPEGNQPQHF.

In this sample, this clone turned up a few times. This chain uses TRBV7-9 with TRBJ2-3; D perhaps matches TRBD1 (5 bases). This CDR3 region has 14 residues. CDR1 SEHNR and CDR2 FQNEAQ come from the germline V gene (reference sequence). With 3 bases removed from V and 2 bases from J, the gap between germline ends came to 9 bases. The chain's CDR3 is CASSFGHFTDTQYF. The CDR3 nucleotides read TGTGCCAGCAGCTTCGGACACTTCACAGATACGCAGTATTTT.

This clone occurred a few times. The rearrangement joins TRBV5-1 to TRBJ1-2; 7 bases match TRBD1. In germline, CDR1 is SGHRS, CDR2 YFSETQ. CDR3 size: 15 residues. V gave up 4 bases and J gave up 0 bases; unmatched junction bases: 6. The CDR3 loop is CASSGTAITNYGYTF. The CDR3 bases are TGCGCCAGCAGCGGGACAGCGATTACTAACTATGGCTACACCTTC.

V gene TRBV27 combines with J gene TRBJ2-7; 10 positions agree with TRBD1. Looked up from germline, CDR1 is MNHEY and CDR2 is SMNVEV (reference sequence). CDR3 length equals 17 residues. V dropped 2 bases and J dropped 4; count of bases not matched to a gene: 11. The CDR3 sequence is CASSLRRLGQGPYEQYF. CDR3 nucleotide sequence: TGTGCCAGCAGTTTAAGGAGGTTGGGACAGGGGCCTTACGAGCAGTACTTC.

Remarks on this clone: The junction departs from germline at one end; a sequencing error may be responsible. This sequence joins TRBV6-5 and TRBJ1-1; D is ambiguous. The germline V gene has CDR1 MNHEY and CDR2 SVGAGI. The length of the CDR3 is 10 residues. CDR3: CASSYPPTFF. CDR3 bases: TGTGCCAGCAGCTACCCACCGACATTTTTT.

This clone was counted between two and nine times. The chain is built from TRBV6-2 or TRBV6-3 and TRBJ1-3, with 7 bases lining up with TRBD1. Germline-derived CDR1 and CDR2 are MNHEY and SVGEGT. The length of the CDR3 is 16 residues. V dropped 2 bases and J dropped 1; count of bases not matched to a gene: 5. CDR3 DNA: TGTGCCAGCAGTTACAACGCAGGGGGATCTGGAAACACCATATATTTT. This gives the protein CASSYNAGGSGNTIYF.

This chain links TRBV7-2 with TRBJ2-1; 9 bases map to TRBD2. With 3 bases clipped from V and 4 bases from J, the junction kept 7 bases outside the gene matches. CDR1 and CDR2 (germline): SGHTA, FQGNSA. The CDR3 loop spans 16 amino acids. The CDR3: CASSFISSGVYNEQFF. CDR3 nucleotide sequence: TGTGCCAGCAGCTTTATCTCTAGCGGGGTTTACAATGAGCAGTTCTTC.

The CDR3 protein is CASRPGQGVSNQPQHF. The CDR3 DNA follows: TGTGCCAGCAGACCCGGACAGGGGGTTAGTAATCAGCCCCAGCATTTT. The chain couples TRBV6-6 to TRBJ1-5; 10 nucleotides match TRBD1. Looked up from germline, CDR1 is MNHNY and CDR2 is SVGAGI (reference sequence). V shed 6 bases and J 4 bases; nucleotides not matched to a gene: 9. CDR3 length: 16 amino acids.

Details on this clone: Other DNA sequences in the sample encode the same CDR3. V usage is TRBV7-2 and J usage is TRBJ2-1; TRBD1 matches at 11 bases. The V gene's germline CDR1 is SGHTA and CDR2 FQGNSA. The CDR3 loop spans 15 amino acids. Losses at the gene ends were 6 bases for V and 4 bases for J; bases not matched to a gene: 5. CDR3 amino acids: CASSWGQGEYNEQFF. DNA for the CDR3: TGTGCCAGCAGTTGGGGACAGGGGGAATACAATGAGCAGTTCTTC.

The gene calls are TRBV28 and TRBJ2-7; D is perhaps TRBD2 (6 bases). This CDR3 region has 14 residues. Trimming shortened V by 4 bases and J by 5 bases, and 15 bases separated the two germline ends. Germline CDR1 reads MDHEN; CDR2 reads SYDVKM. The CDR3 DNA sequence: TGTGCCAGCAGTTCAGAGCAGGCGGGACACGAGCAGTACTTC. Its protein product is CASSSEQAGHEQYF. The full variable domain, rest sourced from reference TRBV28 and TRBJ2-7, is DVKVTQSSRYLVKRTGEKVFLECVQDMDHENMFWYRQDPGLGLRLIYFSYDVKMKEKGDIPEGYSVSREKKERFSLILESASTNQTSMYLCASSSEQAGHEQYFGPGTRLTVT.

The chain carries TRBV2 and TRBJ1-2, with 7 bases lining up with TRBD1. The CDR3 length is 15 residues. Germline V gene data show CDR1 as SNHLY and CDR2 as FYNNEI. V lost 4 bases to trimming and J lost 5 bases; unmatched junction nucleotides: 10. CDR3 nucleotide sequence: TGTGCCAGCAGTGTAGACAGGGTATCGCCTTATGGCTACACCTTC. Translated: CASSVDRVSPYGYTF.

The chain carries TRBV5-4 and TRBJ2-3, with a possible D match to TRBD1 (5 bases). The CDR3 totals 15 residues. The germline gives CDR1 SGHNT, CDR2 YYREEE (reference sequence). Trimming cost V 0 bases and J 0 bases, with 8 bases left between them. This CDR3 reads CASSLGAGSTDTQYF. The DNA of the CDR3 is TGTGCCAGCAGCTTGGGGGCAGGGAGCACAGATACGCAGTATTTT.

The gene calls are TRBV5-4 and TRBJ2-3; 15 bases are a match to TRBD2. CDR1 is SGHNT, CDR2 YYREEE, per germline (reference sequence). The CDR3 runs 15 residues. V was clipped by 5 bases and J by 8 bases; unmatched bases: 6. The CDR3 region has the DNA TGTGCCAGCAGTGACGGGACTAGCGGGGGGTCTACGCAGTATTTT. This sequence encodes CASSDGTSGGSTQYF.

The chain has TRBV5-1 and TRBJ2-2; possibly TRBD2 for D (5 bases). Germline V lookup: CDR1 SGHRS, CDR2 YFSETQ. The germline V and J ends were trimmed by 4 bases and 1 base, with 14 bases remaining between them. This CDR3 has 16 residues. The CDR3 spells CASSRQSGLNTGELFF. DNA for the CDR3: TGCGCCAGCAGCCGGCAGTCCGGACTGAACACCGGGGAGCTGTTTTTT.

The chain combines TRBV19 with TRBJ2-3, with a possible D match to TRBD1 (6 bases). The germline V gene encodes CDR1 LNHDA and CDR2 SQIVND (reference sequence). Trimming stripped 0 bases from V and 1 base from J, with 14 bases between. This CDR3 is 17 amino acids long. CDR3 DNA: TGTGCCAGTAGTATAGAGGAGACAGGCGTTCGCACAGATACGCAGTATTTT. Translating gives CASSIEETGVRTDTQYF.